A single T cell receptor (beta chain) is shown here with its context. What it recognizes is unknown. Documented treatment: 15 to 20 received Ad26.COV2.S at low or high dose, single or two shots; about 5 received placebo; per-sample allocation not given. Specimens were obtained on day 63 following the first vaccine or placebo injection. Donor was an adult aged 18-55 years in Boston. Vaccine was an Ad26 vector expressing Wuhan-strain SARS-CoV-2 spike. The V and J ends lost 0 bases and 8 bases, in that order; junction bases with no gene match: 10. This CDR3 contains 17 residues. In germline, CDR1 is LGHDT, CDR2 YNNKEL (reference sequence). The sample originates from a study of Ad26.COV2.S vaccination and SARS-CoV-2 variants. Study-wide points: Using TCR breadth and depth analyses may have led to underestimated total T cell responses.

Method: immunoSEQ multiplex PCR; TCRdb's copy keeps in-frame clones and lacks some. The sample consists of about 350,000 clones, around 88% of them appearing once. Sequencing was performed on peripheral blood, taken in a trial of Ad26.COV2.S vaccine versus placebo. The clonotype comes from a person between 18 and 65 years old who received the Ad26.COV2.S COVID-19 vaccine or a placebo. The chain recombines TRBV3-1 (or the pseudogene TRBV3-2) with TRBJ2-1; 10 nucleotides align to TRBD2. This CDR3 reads CASSQDLTSGIGDEQFF. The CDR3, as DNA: TGTGCCAGCAGCCAAGATCTTACTAGCGGGATAGGGGATGAGCAGTTCTTC.